The clone carrying this T cell receptor (beta chain) was detected once. TEMRA cells were FACS-enriched, with CD8+ and CD4+ T cells isolated negatively. Looked up from germline, CDR1 is SGHNT and CDR2 is YYREEE (reference sequence). The V end was cut by 0 bases, the J end by 1 base, with 10 bases between. This CDR3 contains 15 residues. The sample originates from a study of CD8 T cells in Susac syndrome. Random hexamers were used to reverse transcribe an amount of about 0.45 to 1 ug RNA. Across 54 Vbeta and 13 Jbeta, TCR beta CDR3 was amplified with immunoSEQ multiplex PCR. Each CDR3 protein is one row after TCRdb ran MiXCR on the immunoSEQ multiplex PCR reads. The repertoire has 200,000 to 300,000 distinct CDR3 sequences, roughly 93% of them found once; the top ten carry around 0.07%.

This rearrangement joins TRBV5-4 to TRBJ2-5; D ambiguous. The sequence came from a human donor with multiple sclerosis. Source material: CD4+ T cells from PBMCs. The CDR3 DNA follows: TGTGCCAGCAGCTTGGTTGTCGGCAGCCAAGAGACCCAGTACTTC. Protein sequence: CASSLVVGSQETQYF. The variable domain in full, completed from reference TRBV5-4 and TRBJ2-5, reads ETGVTQSPTHLIKTRGQQVTLRCSSQSGHNTVSWYQQALGQGPQFIFQYYREEENGRGNFPPRFSGLQFPNYSSELNVNALELDDSALYLCASSLVVGSQETQYFGPGTRLLVL.